This is a list of T cell receptor beta chains from one sample in a study of blood T cell repertoires in COVID-19. Here immunoSEQ multiplex PCR was the method, and the copy in TCRdb shows in-frame clones only, minus some. The repertoire holds approximately 150,000 clones, with around four fifths as singletons. Specimen: PBMCs or T cells enriched from blood (not recorded which). Every receptor here comes from a man between 70 and 80 years old who had been exposed to COVID-19. Each CDR3 is given with its conserved first and last residue. The D gene is left open where the match is weak. Where a row states a size, it is once, few, many or the class of an expanded clone; other rows omit it.

d_gene	j_gene	len	abundance	v_gene	CDR3nt	CDR3aa
TRBD2	TRBJ2-7	17	.	TRBV7-9	TGTGCCAGCAGCTTCTCAGGGACTAGCGGGAGTAATCACGAGCAGTACTTC	CASSFSGTSGSNHEQYF
.	TRBJ2-2	16	.	TRBV19	TGTGCCAGTAGTATTACTGAGGCGTTGGGCACCGGGGAGCTGTTTTTT	CASSITEALGTGELFF
TRBD1	TRBJ1-2	13	.	TRBV3-1/TRBV3-2	TGTGCCAGCAGCCAAGGGACAGGCGGAGGCTACACCTTC	CASSQGTGGGYTF
.	TRBJ1-3	14	.	TRBV7-9	TGTGCCAGCAGCTTGGTACGGGCTGGAAACACCATATATTTT	CASSLVRAGNTIYF
TRBD1	TRBJ1-1	15	.	TRBV19	TGTGCCAGTAGTGGAACCGGGACAGGGAAGACAAAAGCTTTCTTT	CASSGTGTGKTKAFF
.	TRBJ2-5	14	.	TRBV19	TGTGCCAGTAGTAACCCTCGGGTGGGAGAGACCCAGTACTTC	CASSNPRVGETQYF
TRBD1	TRBJ1-2	14	few	TRBV29-1	TGCAGCGTTGAAACGGACAGGGGGAGTCGAGGCTACACCTTC	CSVETDRGSRGYTF
.	TRBJ2-5	15	.	TRBV28	TGTGCCAGCAGTTTGTCGGCAGGGCTTCAAGAGACCCAGTACTTC	CASSLSAGLQETQYF
.	TRBJ1-4	12	.	TRBV30	TGTGCCTGGAGCACCGTCGGGGAAAAACTGTTTTTT	CAWSTVGEKLFF
TRBD1	TRBJ1-1	18	.	TRBV5-3	TGTGCCAGAAGCTTGTTTCCCGGGACAGGGTCGAAGTACACTGAAGCTTTCTTT	CARSLFPGTGSKYTEAFF
.	TRBJ2-3	14	.	TRBV5-4	TGTGCCGGAGGAGCGGGACAACACACAGATACGCAGTATTTT	CAGGAGQHTDTQYF
TRBD2	TRBJ2-5	15	.	TRBV19	TGTGCCAGTAGCCGGACTAGCGGGTATCAGGAGACCCAGTACTTC	CASSRTSGYQETQYF
.	TRBJ1-3	15	.	TRBV5-8	TGTGCCAGCAGCTTGGCCCCGGGATCTGGAAACACCATATATTTT	CASSLAPGSGNTIYF
.	TRBJ2-7	14	.	TRBV28	TGTGCCAGCAGTCCTGGGGGGGCTAGTCGGGAGCAGTACTTC	CASSPGGASREQYF
TRBD2	TRBJ2-5	16	.	TRBV5-1	TGCGCCAGCAGCTTGGGGCTAGCGGGGGGTGGAGAGACCCAGTACTTC	CASSLGLAGGGETQYF
.	TRBJ2-5	12	.	TRBV5-1	TGCGCCAGCAGTGCTAGCCAAGAGACCCAGTACTTC	CASSASQETQYF
TRBD1	TRBJ2-7	15	.	TRBV4-1	TGCGCCAGCAGCCCCGGGACAGGGGGGCCCTACGAGCAGTACTTC	CASSPGTGGPYEQYF
.	TRBJ1-1	15	once	TRBV25-1	TGTGCCAGCAGTGGGAGTCGGGAAATGAACACTGAAGCTTTCTTT	CASSGSREMNTEAFF